A selection of T cell receptor beta chains follows, all from one sample in a study of CD4 and CD8 cells across lung adenocarcinoma regions. TCRdb redid the calling of the PCR reads with MiXCR, one entry per CDR3 protein. This sample has roughly 20,000 distinct CDR3 sequences; less than 65% occur once, and the top ten carry around 25%. Specimen: CD8+ T cells from the center of a lung tumor. These TCRs come from a female donor with lung adenocarcinoma. The CD4 and CD8 labels of this study may be unreliable. CDR3s include the opening cysteine and the closing phenylalanine or tryptophan. A D gene is named only where the DNA matches it firmly. Size is omitted from some rows. Given values are once, few, many or a class for expanded clones.

CDR3 protein: CASSPRTGRTDTQYF
CDR3 DNA: TGTGCCAGCAGTCCGCGGACAGGGAGGACAGATACGCAGTATTTT
D gene: TRBD1
V gene: TRBV6-1
clone size: .
J gene: TRBJ2-3

CDR3 protein: CASSHRDGDYEQYF
CDR3 DNA: TGTGCCAGCAGTCACCGGGACGGGGACTACGAGCAGTACTTC
D gene: .
V gene: TRBV6-5
clone size: .
J gene: TRBJ2-7

CDR3 protein: CGSKGRQDKDTQYF
CDR3 DNA: TGCGGCAGCAAGGGGCGGCAAGACAAAGATACGCAGTACTTC
D gene: .
V gene: TRBV10-1
clone size: .
J gene: TRBJ2-7

CDR3 protein: CASTYRGRNEQYF
CDR3 DNA: TGTGCCAGCACCTACAGGGGAAGGAACGAGCAGTACTTC
D gene: TRBD1
V gene: TRBV6-1
clone size: many
J gene: TRBJ2-7

CDR3 protein: CASSYRQVEYNEQFF
CDR3 DNA: TGTGCCAGCAGTTACCGACAGGTCGAATACAATGAGCAGTTCTTC
D gene: .
V gene: TRBV6-5
clone size: .
J gene: TRBJ2-1

CDR3 protein: CASSPCQTEAFF
CDR3 DNA: TGTGCCAGCAGCCCTTGTCAGACCGAAGCTTTCTTT
D gene: .
V gene: TRBV27
clone size: many
J gene: TRBJ1-1

CDR3 protein: CASSRKGQGHYGYTF
CDR3 DNA: TGTGCCAGCAGCCGAAAAGGACAGGGGCACTATGGCTACACCTTC
D gene: TRBD1
V gene: TRBV6-1
clone size: .
J gene: TRBJ1-2

CDR3 protein: CASSSGLLAKNTQYF
CDR3 DNA: TGTGCCAGCAGCTCGGGGCTGCTAGCCAAAAATACGCAGTATTTC
D gene: .
V gene: TRBV7-6
clone size: .
J gene: TRBJ2-4

CDR3 protein: CASSLGGSDTQYF
CDR3 DNA: TGTGCCAGCAGCTTAGGAGGTTCAGATACGCAGTATTTT
D gene: .
V gene: TRBV7-2
clone size: .
J gene: TRBJ2-3

CDR3 protein: CASSESMGRAKQYF
CDR3 DNA: TGCGCCAGCAGTGAGTCGATGGGGAGAGCTAAGCAGTACTTC
D gene: .
V gene: TRBV10-1
clone size: .
J gene: TRBJ2-7

CDR3 protein: CASSHGGGGSTDTQYF
CDR3 DNA: TGTGCCAGCAGCCATGGTGGTGGGGGGAGCACAGATACGCAGTATTTT
D gene: .
V gene: TRBV5-4
clone size: few
J gene: TRBJ2-3

CDR3 protein: CASAGIGGRVPETQYF
CDR3 DNA: TGCGCCAGCGCGGGGATCGGGGGGCGTGTCCCAGAGACGCAGTACTTC
D gene: .
V gene: TRBV10-1
clone size: .
J gene: TRBJ2-5

CDR3 protein: CARLGGRNAATQYF
CDR3 DNA: TGTGCGAGGCTCGGGGGGCGTAATGCAGCGACCCAGTACTTT
D gene: .
V gene: TRBV6-1
clone size: .
J gene: TRBJ2-3

CDR3 protein: CASRLGRLAVYQETQYF
CDR3 DNA: TGTGCCAGCAGGCTTGGACGACTAGCCGTGTACCAAGAGACCCAGTACTTC
D gene: TRBD2
V gene: TRBV6-6
clone size: medium-sized
J gene: TRBJ2-5

CDR3 protein: CASRLAGGRPNTGELFF
CDR3 DNA: TGCGCCAGTCGACTAGCGGGAGGGCGACCCAACACCGGGGAGCTGTTTTTT
D gene: TRBD2
V gene: TRBV5-1
clone size: many
J gene: TRBJ2-2

CDR3 protein: CARSDRARTDTQYF
CDR3 DNA: TGTGCCAGAAGCGATCGCGCACGCACAGATACGCAGTATTTT
D gene: .
V gene: TRBV5-3
clone size: .
J gene: TRBJ2-3

CDR3 protein: CASSLASAKPYEQYF
CDR3 DNA: TGTGCCAGCAGTTTAGCTAGCGCGAAACCCTACGAGCAGTACTTC
D gene: .
V gene: TRBV27
clone size: many
J gene: TRBJ2-7

CDR3 protein: CASSQDWAGDVNYGYTF
CDR3 DNA: TGCGCCAGCAGCCAAGATTGGGCAGGAGACGTAAACTATGGCTACACCTTC
D gene: .
V gene: TRBV4-1
clone size: .
J gene: TRBJ1-2

CDR3 protein: CASSLSAGDYNEQFF
CDR3 DNA: TGTGCCAGCAGCTTGAGCGCGGGGGACTACAATGAGCAGTTCTTC
D gene: TRBD2
V gene: TRBV7-3
clone size: .
J gene: TRBJ2-1

CDR3 protein: CASSEVREGGGELFF
CDR3 DNA: TGTGCCAGCAGTGAAGTGCGGGAGGGGGGCGGGGAGCTGTTTTTT
D gene: TRBD2
V gene: TRBV6-1
clone size: few
J gene: TRBJ2-2

CDR3 protein: CASSRGQGANYGYTF
CDR3 DNA: TGTGCCAGCAGCCGGGGACAGGGGGCGAACTATGGCTACACCTTC
D gene: TRBD1
V gene: TRBV7-2
clone size: .
J gene: TRBJ1-2

CDR3 protein: CASSSQETQYF
CDR3 DNA: TGTGCCAGCAGTTCGCAAGAGACCCAGTACTTC
D gene: .
V gene: TRBV27
clone size: medium-sized
J gene: TRBJ2-5

CDR3 protein: CASRRLAGGGETQYF
CDR3 DNA: TGCGCCAGCAGGCGACTAGCGGGAGGGGGTGAGACCCAGTACTTC
D gene: TRBD2
V gene: TRBV10-2
clone size: medium-sized
J gene: TRBJ2-5

CDR3 protein: CASGGDGGRDQETQYF
CDR3 DNA: TGTGCCAGCGGGGGAGACGGGGGCCGGGACCAAGAGACGCAGTACTTC
D gene: .
V gene: TRBV6-1
clone size: .
J gene: TRBJ2-5

CDR3 protein: CAGGRGAGLQETQYF
CDR3 DNA: TGTGCCGGGGGGAGGGGGGCGGGTTTGCAGGAGACGCAGTATTTT
D gene: .
V gene: TRBV27
clone size: .
J gene: TRBJ2-3

CDR3 protein: CASGAPNTQYF
CDR3 DNA: TGTGCCAGCGGTGCTCCAAATACGCAGTATTTC
D gene: .
V gene: TRBV27
clone size: few
J gene: TRBJ2-3

CDR3 protein: CASRDSPQETQYF
CDR3 DNA: TGTGCCAGCAGGGACAGCCCCCAAGAGACCCAGTACTTC
D gene: .
V gene: TRBV27
clone size: .
J gene: TRBJ2-5

CDR3 protein: CASSYSRGGNEQFF
CDR3 DNA: TGTGCCAGCAGTTACTCCCGGGGGGGCAATGAGCAGTTCTTC
D gene: TRBD2
V gene: TRBV6-5
clone size: many
J gene: TRBJ2-1

CDR3 protein: CAISEGGGTTDTQYF
CDR3 DNA: TGTGCCATCAGTGAGGGTGGCGGGACGACAGATACGCAGTATTTT
D gene: .
V gene: TRBV10-3
clone size: few
J gene: TRBJ2-3

CDR3 protein: CASSLVVAGQETQYF
CDR3 DNA: TGTGCCAGCAGCTTAGTCGTGGCAGGCCAAGAGACCCAGTACTTC
D gene: .
V gene: TRBV7-9
clone size: few
J gene: TRBJ2-5

CDR3 protein: CASSYPASYEQYF
CDR3 DNA: TGTGCCAGCAGCTACCCGGCCAGCTACGAGCAGTACTTC
D gene: .
V gene: TRBV7-9
clone size: .
J gene: TRBJ2-7